This TCR beta chain was sequenced in a study of cytomegalovirus exposure and HLA in healthy donors (dated by TCRdb to about 2017). Broadly, across the study: An earlier analysis of more than 550 of the donors reported approximately 280 Gb of sequence data and roughly 120 million unique TCR beta sequences obtained from roughly 170 million T cells. In the later analysis, no new phenotypic data were used to find candidate immune exposures; instead, reliance was placed on TCR beta sequences and their occurrence across donors. All discovery cohort repertoires had been generated using a single sequencing platform. An early release covering about 600 HLA-typed donors comprised about 290 gigabases of sequencing data and tens of millions of unique TCR sequences. To predict cytomegalovirus infection status, the study brought together high-throughput TCR immunosequencing, statistical association of individual TCRs with disease status, and machine learning. Class I and class II HLA loci were covered by the typing at four-digit resolution. Of the 300 to 450 genotyped donors, roughly 85% fell in the genetic ancestry cluster associated with self-reported Caucasian donors. A later analysis re-analyzed previously published TCR beta repertoires from hundreds of donors and added high-resolution HLA genotyping to study TCR occurrence patterns. The aim of the study was to test whether cataloging public T cell receptors could identify signatures of past pathogen exposure. Besides the first cohort of under 700 subjects, a separate validation cohort made up of over 95 different subjects was used. Donor age, sex, ethnicity and CMV serostatus were compiled together with the repertoire data. Because of strong linkage in the cohort, a few DR-DQ haplotypes were treated as single units for association and clustering. To decide whether each TCR beta V gene segment behaved as functional or pseudogenic, an earlier analysis of some 600 of the donors relied on high-throughput TCR beta sequencing. Among a few hundred genotyped donors of the cohort, an average of approximately 230,000 unique TCR beta nucleotide sequences were sequenced per donor, 15% to 20% of them non-productive. In a later genetic analysis, genome-wide SNP genotypes for about 65% of the 666 donors were used, and that subset was treated as a discovery cohort. The number of typed donors differed by locus: about 620-630 for A, B, C, DRB1 and DQB1; 500 to 550 for DQA1; roughly 600 for DPA1; and 450 to 480 for DPB1. The T cell repertoires of several hundred subjects were profiled by immunosequencing and related to cytomegalovirus serostatus.

The library relied on the immunoSEQ multiplex PCR assay. A mixture of 60 forward primers for TCR Vbeta segments and 13 reverse primers for TCR Jbeta segments was used in the multiplex PCR. The CDR3 region of rearranged TCR beta genes was amplified from genomic DNA by a multiplex PCR assay. On the Illumina HiSeq System, the amplified TCR beta libraries were sequenced as 87-base-pair reads. The authors processed their data as follows. A later analysis counted about 80 million unique TCR beta chains across the 550 to 700 repertoires, and roughly 9.9 million of these chains were shared by at least two donors. Raw reads were error-corrected and collapsed into unique sequences with a nearest-neighbor algorithm that merged closely related sequences to remove PCR and sequencing errors. To assign V, D and J gene segments, CDR3 sequences were aligned to IMGT reference sequences. For a sequence to be retained, at least a six-nucleotide match to both a V gene segment and a J gene segment was required. Rearrangements were classified as productive when the CDR3 lacked stop codons and remained in frame with V and J, and all other rearrangements were classified as non-productive. Following IMGT convention, CDR3 was defined as the stretch from the second conserved V-encoded cysteine up to the conserved J-encoded phenylalanine. Sequences without an unambiguous match to a single V gene segment were excluded from the earlier analysis of approximately 560 of the donors. An earlier analysis of fewer than 750 of the donors classified V segments as functional when productive rearrangements were above 56.7% and as segregating when the standard deviation between donors was above 5%. A statistical classification framework was built for diagnosing cytomegalovirus status from the catalog of TCR beta chain sequences. In a later analysis, V and J genes were assigned by comparing TCR nucleotide sequences against IMGT/GENE-DB human TR gene sequences. The TCRdist pipeline was used in a later analysis to assign CDR3 sequences and most-parsimonious VDJ recombination scenarios. In a later analysis, each TCR beta chain was defined by its CDR3 amino acid sequence together with its V-gene family, and reads lacking a unique V-gene family were excluded. In a later analysis, 500 to 650 highly shared, low-generation-probability nucleotide sequences were removed to address suspected cross-contamination and a sequencing artifact. In a later analysis, a clonal expansion index was calculated for each public chain from normalized within-repertoire ranks of inferred template counts. In a later analysis, generation probabilities were computed with a VDJ recombination model fitted to out-of-frame rearrangements, and the resulting probabilities were checked against IGoR. Hypergeometric tests were used in a later analysis to score TCR-TCR, TCR-HLA and TCR-CMV co-occurrence, with a repertoire-size bias correction applied to the TCR pairs. A later analysis estimated false discovery rates by permuting HLA or CMV assignments 20 times. A later analysis grouped co-occurring TCRs with DBSCAN, adding TCRdist sequence similarity when clustering within HLA-allele-positive subsets. Co-occurrence clustering excluded repertoires with fewer than 30,000 or more than 120,000 public chains, plus five with anomalous nucleotide sharing. TCRdb holds this immuneACCESS table with in-frame rearrangements only. Some clones are missing; in checked studies, unresolved V genes explain under half, and the rest has no known cause. That table furnishes V, J and clone size, whereas the DNA furnished D and trimming. In this sample the table shows 130,000 to 150,000 clones, about 80% of which occur a single time. About 1.7% of the sample comes from the top ten.

As encoded in the germline V gene, CDR1 is MNHNS while CDR2 is SASEGT. V was cut back by 1 base and J by 6 bases, leaving a gap of 5 bases between them. Its CDR3 holds 12 amino acids, cysteine through phenylalanine. The entry retains the CDR3 DNA only, 36 bases that are in frame from base 1. The cohort comprised some 730 healthy bone marrow donors. At the time of sampling, every cohort member was nominally healthy, though immune exposures that went unrecorded were likely present. The donor was CMV seronegative and was included in the group of under 450 seronegative cohort members. A peripheral blood sample was provided by each donor, and peripheral blood mononuclear cells were used for TCR beta sequencing. The Qiagen DNeasy Blood Extraction Kit was used to extract genomic DNA from the blood cell samples. Concerning this clone: Its binding antigen is unknown. Base qualities are not recorded, but no much larger clone differs from it by a single base.

Overall results and qualifications from the work: The only immune exposure information available for the cohort was CMV serostatus. Because counts were too low, seventeen rarely observed V segments, including chromosome 9 orphons, were excluded from the earlier analysis of fewer than 650 of the donors. In a later genetic analysis, fewer N-insertions in productive TCRs were reported among donors in an Asian-associated ancestry cluster than the approximately 670-donor mean. According to the authors, the approach could potentially be generalized to other disease states and immunological phenotypes. Compared with equally common non-associated chains, HLA-associated TCR beta chains in a later analysis were more clonally expanded and had lower generation probabilities. When HLA alleles, especially DR and DQ, strongly co-occurred, attributing TCR associations to individual alleles was difficult. Several of the top co-occurrence clusters appeared to be linked to parvovirus B19, influenza, CMV and Epstein-Barr virus, according to a later analysis. In the study, 164 TCR beta chains were listed as associated with cytomegalovirus. In a later analysis, some 18,000 TCR beta sequences were associated with specific HLA alleles at a false discovery rate of 0.05. Broadly in line with IMGT annotations, most TCR beta V segments showed up in productive rearrangements about 87% or about 30% of the time in an earlier analysis of several hundred of the donors. In this cohort, only TCR beta chains were sequenced, and detectable features were limited by the absence of alpha or paired-chain data. The sequencing pipeline was judged likely to have produced a cluster of highly shared sequence variants as a technical artifact. While some public TCRs were present in many individuals, most TCR sequences turned up only very rarely across donors. Roughly uniform sequencing depth across donors was assumed in presence/absence analyses, although this assumption may not hold. A further reported finding was that TCR beta sequences accurately predicted the HLA-A and HLA-B alleles for most subjects in the first cohort. In a later genetic analysis, a missense DCLRE1C variant was associated with V-gene and J-gene trimming of TCR beta chains, and the association was replicated in an independent cohort. According to a later analysis, TCR association rates differed among HLA loci, with DRB1 alleles showing the most associated TCRs and HLA-C alleles showing the fewest. Some IMGT-functional V segments, including TRBV6-2 and TRBV6-3, could not be told apart with the 87-base-pair reads, so those segments were excluded. According to a later analysis, most CMV-associated TCR beta chains appeared to be HLA-restricted, and the HLA associations seemed to be driven largely by CMV exposure. Because HLA typing was missing for some donors at each locus, association tests included only the typed subset. Three of the identified cytomegalovirus-associated TCR beta chains were confirmed in vitro to be specific for cytomegalovirus antigens. The classifier was reported to diagnose cytomegalovirus status with high specificity and sensitivity in both the original cohort and the validation cohort. Linkage disequilibrium might explain the correlated functional status among segregating V segments, but an unknown experimental factor could not be excluded.

Rearrangement joined TRBV6-1 to TRBJ2-3; the D gene assignment is ambiguous. Material for sequencing was PBMCs. The TCR comes from a woman aged 30 to 39 in good health and CMV-seronegative. The sequence in DNA is TGTGCCAGCAGTGAAGACCGGGATACGCAGTATTTT. This sequence encodes CASSEDRDTQYF.